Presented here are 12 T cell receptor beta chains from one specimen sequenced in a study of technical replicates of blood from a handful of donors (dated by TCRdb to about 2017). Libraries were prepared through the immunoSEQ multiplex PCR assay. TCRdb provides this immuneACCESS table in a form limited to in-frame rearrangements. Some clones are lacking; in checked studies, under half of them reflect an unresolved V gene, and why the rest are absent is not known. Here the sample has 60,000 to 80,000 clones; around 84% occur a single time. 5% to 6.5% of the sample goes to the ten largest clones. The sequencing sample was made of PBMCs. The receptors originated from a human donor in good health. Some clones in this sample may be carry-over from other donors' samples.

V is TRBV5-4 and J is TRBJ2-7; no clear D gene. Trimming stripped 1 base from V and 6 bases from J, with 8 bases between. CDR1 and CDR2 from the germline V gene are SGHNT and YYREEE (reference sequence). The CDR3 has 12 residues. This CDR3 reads CASSLNEFEQYF. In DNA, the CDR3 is TGTGCCAGCAGCTTGAATGAGTTCGAGCAGTACTTC.

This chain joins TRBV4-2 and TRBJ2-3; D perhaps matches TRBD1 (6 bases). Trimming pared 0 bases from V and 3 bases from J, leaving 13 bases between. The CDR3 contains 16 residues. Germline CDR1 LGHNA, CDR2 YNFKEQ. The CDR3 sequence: CASSQDFGQGTDTQYF. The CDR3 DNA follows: TGTGCCAGCAGCCAAGATTTCGGGCAGGGGACAGATACGCAGTATTTT.

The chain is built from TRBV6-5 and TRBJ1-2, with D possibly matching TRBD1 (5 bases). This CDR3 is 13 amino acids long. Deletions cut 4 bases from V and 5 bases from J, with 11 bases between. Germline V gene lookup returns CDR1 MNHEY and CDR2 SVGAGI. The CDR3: CASSFDRRYGYTF. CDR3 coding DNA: TGTGCCAGCAGTTTTGACAGAAGGTATGGCTACACCTTC.

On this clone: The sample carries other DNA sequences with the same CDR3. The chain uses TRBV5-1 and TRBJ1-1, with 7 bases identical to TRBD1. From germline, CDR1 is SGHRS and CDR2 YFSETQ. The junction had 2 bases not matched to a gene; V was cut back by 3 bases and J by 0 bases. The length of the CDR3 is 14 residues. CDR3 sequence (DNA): TGCGCCAGCAGCTCGACAGGGATGAACACTGAAGCTTTCTTT. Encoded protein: CASSSTGMNTEAFF.

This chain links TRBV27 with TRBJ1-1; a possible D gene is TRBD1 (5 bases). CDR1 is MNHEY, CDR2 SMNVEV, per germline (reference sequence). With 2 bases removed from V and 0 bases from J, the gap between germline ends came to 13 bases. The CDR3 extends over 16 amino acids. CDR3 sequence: CASSLRSGRMNTEAFF. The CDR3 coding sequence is TGTGCCAGCAGTTTAAGGTCAGGGCGCATGAACACTGAAGCTTTCTTT.

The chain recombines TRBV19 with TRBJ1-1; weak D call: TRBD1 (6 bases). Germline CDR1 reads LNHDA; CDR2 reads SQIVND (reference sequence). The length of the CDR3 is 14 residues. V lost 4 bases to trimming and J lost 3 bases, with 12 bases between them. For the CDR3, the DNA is TGTGCCAGTAGTAGGTTTACAGGGCACACTGAAGCTTTCTTT. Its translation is CASSRFTGHTEAFF.

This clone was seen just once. In DNA form, the CDR3 reads TGTGCCAGTACTCAGGACAGGGGACGAACTGAAGCTTTCTTT. It encodes CASTQDRGRTEAFF. The chain joins TRBV19 to TRBJ1-1; 9 nucleotides line up with TRBD1. The ends lost 7 bases at V and 5 bases at J; junction bases unmatched: 8. The V gene's germline CDR1 is LNHDA and CDR2 SQIVND (reference sequence). This CDR3 has 14 amino acids.

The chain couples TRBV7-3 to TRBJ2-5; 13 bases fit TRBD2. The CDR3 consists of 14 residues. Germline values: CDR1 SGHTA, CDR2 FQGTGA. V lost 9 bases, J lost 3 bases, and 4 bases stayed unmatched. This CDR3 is CASTSGGEKETQYF. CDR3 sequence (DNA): TGTGCCAGTACTAGCGGGGGGGAGAAAGAGACCCAGTACTTC.

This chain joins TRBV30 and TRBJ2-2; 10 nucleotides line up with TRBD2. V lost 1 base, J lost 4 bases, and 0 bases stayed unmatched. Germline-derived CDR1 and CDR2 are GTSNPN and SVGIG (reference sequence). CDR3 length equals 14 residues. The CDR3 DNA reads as TGTGCCTGGAGTGCTAGCGGGAGCACCGGGGAGCTGTTTTTT. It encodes CAWSASGSTGELFF.

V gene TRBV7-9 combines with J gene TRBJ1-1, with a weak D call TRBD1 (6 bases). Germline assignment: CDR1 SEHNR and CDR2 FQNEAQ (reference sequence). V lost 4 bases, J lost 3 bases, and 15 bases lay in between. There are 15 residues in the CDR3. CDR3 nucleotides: TGTGCCAGCAGCTCATTCACAGGGTTAGACACTGAAGCTTTCTTT. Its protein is CASSSFTGLDTEAFF.

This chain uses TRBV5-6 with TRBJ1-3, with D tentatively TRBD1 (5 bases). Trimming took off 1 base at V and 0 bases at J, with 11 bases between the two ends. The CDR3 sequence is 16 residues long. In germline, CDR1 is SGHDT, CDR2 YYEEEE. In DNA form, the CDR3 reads TGTGCCAGCAGCTTGTTTGACAGTCCCTCTGGAAACACCATATATTTT. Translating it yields CASSLFDSPSGNTIYF.

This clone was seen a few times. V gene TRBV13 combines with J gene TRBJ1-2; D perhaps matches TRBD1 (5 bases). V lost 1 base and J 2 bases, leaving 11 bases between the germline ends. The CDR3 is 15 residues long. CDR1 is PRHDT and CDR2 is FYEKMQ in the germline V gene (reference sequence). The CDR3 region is CASSLEGQANYGYTF. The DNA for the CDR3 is TGTGCCAGCAGCTTAGAGGGGCAGGCGAACTATGGCTACACCTTC.